One and the same sample provided the 19 T cell receptor beta chains below, sequenced in a study of cytomegalovirus exposure and HLA in healthy donors. The PCR made use of 60 Vbeta and 13 Jbeta primers. Method: immunoSEQ multiplex PCR; TCRdb's copy keeps in-frame clones and lacks some. Of about 180,000 clones in the sample, more than 70% are singletons; the top ten hold around 0.97%. The material sequenced was PBMCs. Receptor source: a man aged 25-40 years in good health and CMV-seronegative.

This clone was detected only a few times. This chain connects TRBV9 to TRBJ2-1; D is possibly TRBD2 (5 bases). The CDR3 extends over 16 amino acids. From germline, CDR1 is SGDLS and CDR2 YYNGEE. V gave up 4 bases and J gave up 3 bases, with 17 bases separating them. CDR3 region: CASSPDQRSDYNEQFF. Here the CDR3 DNA reads TGTGCCAGCAGCCCCGATCAGCGGTCTGACTACAATGAGCAGTTCTTC.

This sequence joins TRBV18 and TRBJ1-2; 8 bases line up with TRBD1. Germline CDR1 is KGHSH and CDR2 is LQKENI. With 6 bases clipped from V and 2 bases from J, the junction kept 5 bases outside the gene matches. The CDR3 consists of 14 residues. CDR3 nucleotide sequence: TGTGCCAGCTCCTACAGGGGGGAGAACTATGGCTACACCTTC. It translates to CASSYRGENYGYTF. The whole variable domain, remainder taken from reference TRBV18 and TRBJ1-2, is NAGVMQNPRHLVRRRGQEARLRCSPMKGHSHVYWYRQLPEEGLKFMVYLQKENIIDESGMPKERFSAEFPKEGPSILRIQQVVRGDSAAYFCASSYRGENYGYTFGSGTRLTVV.

On this clone: The sample contains more than one DNA sequence encoding this CDR3. The V and J genes are TRBV4-2 and TRBJ2-1, with 11 positions matching TRBD2. Germline loops: CDR1 LGHNA, CDR2 YNFKEQ. This CDR3 has 17 residues. Trimming took 0 bases from V and 5 from J; bases not matched to a gene: 6. CDR3 DNA: TGTGCCAGCAGCCAAGACCCCGGGACTAGCGGTAACAATGAGCAGTTCTTC. It encodes CASSQDPGTSGNNEQFF.

The chain couples TRBV6-8 to TRBJ2-1; 11 positions match TRBD2. The CDR3 has 16 amino acids. J lost 5 bases, V lost 5 bases, and 8 bases had no gene match. Germline values: CDR1 MNHGY, CDR2 SAAAGT. The CDR3, as DNA: TGTGCCAGCAGTCCACCCGGGACTAGCGGAGACAATGAGCAGTTCTTC. The encoded protein is CASSPPGTSGDNEQFF.

The chain uses TRBV6-5 and TRBJ1-1, with unresolved D. Trimming left V 4 bases short and J 1 base short, with 7 bases between. The CDR3 is 13 residues long. The germline V gene has CDR1 MNHEY and CDR2 SVGAGI. The CDR3 is CASSWAENTEAFF. The CDR3 DNA reads as TGTGCCAGCAGTTGGGCCGAGAACACTGAAGCTTTCTTT.

The rearrangement joins TRBV28 to TRBJ1-2, with 11 bases identical to TRBD1. V was clipped by 10 bases and J by 8 bases; unmatched bases: 9. CDR1 is MDHEN, CDR2 SYDVKM, per germline. This CDR3 has 13 residues. The CDR3 DNA follows: TGTGCCATTACGGACAGGGGGCGATACGGCTACACCTTC. Translation: CAITDRGRYGYTF.

The V call is TRBV10-2, the J call TRBJ1-1, with 10 bases matching TRBD1. The CDR3 is 13 amino acids. CDR1 is WSHSY and CDR2 is SAAADI in the germline V gene. Trimming took 2 bases from V and 12 from J; bases not matched to a gene: 6. CDR3 coding DNA: TGCGCCAGCAGTGAGGGGGGACAGGGGCCATCTTTCTTT. Its translation: CASSEGGQGPSFF.

The chain is built from TRBV14 and TRBJ2-1; perhaps TRBD1 as D (5 bases). Germline CDR1 reads SGHDN; CDR2 reads FVKESK. The CDR3 is made up of 13 amino acids. Trimming took off 7 bases at V and 5 bases at J, with 12 bases between the two ends. This CDR3 reads CASIRQPNNEQFF. CDR3 in DNA: TGTGCCAGCATTAGACAGCCCAACAATGAGCAGTTCTTC.

The J gene is TRBJ1-5, the V gene TRBV19; 9 bases match TRBD1. This CDR3 comprises 15 residues. Germline V gene data show CDR1 as LNHDA and CDR2 as SQIVND (reference sequence). With 5 bases clipped from V and 2 bases from J, the junction kept 4 bases outside the gene matches. The CDR3 here is CASSDRGTGNQPQHF. The CDR3 bases are TGTGCCAGTAGTGACAGGGGGACGGGCAATCAGCCCCAGCATTTT.

The gene calls are TRBV7-9 and TRBJ2-7, with D perhaps matching TRBD1 (7 bases). Trimming removed 8 bases at V and 4 bases at J, with 21 bases between. Germline CDR1 reads SEHNR; CDR2 reads FQNEAQ (reference sequence). The CDR3 length is 15 residues. As DNA, the CDR3 is TGTGCCAGCGTTCTGGAGGGGGCACAGTATTACGAGCAGTACTTC. It translates to CASVLEGAQYYEQYF.

The V call is TRBV30, the J call TRBJ2-5; 7 nucleotides match TRBD2. This CDR3 region has 15 residues. Losses at the gene ends were 0 bases for V and 5 bases for J; bases not matched to a gene: 9. Germline CDR1 GTSNPN, CDR2 SVGIG (reference sequence). For the CDR3, the DNA is TGTGCCTGGAGTGTACGTCGGGGGGACCGGGAGACCCAGTACTTC. This translates into CAWSVRRGDRETQYF.

This clone was observed once. This chain joins TRBV5-1 and TRBJ1-3, with D uncertain. From germline, CDR1 is SGHRS and CDR2 YFSETQ. With 4 bases removed from V and 2 bases from J, the gap between germline ends came to 10 bases. The CDR3 contains 14 residues. The CDR3, as DNA: TGCGCCAGCAGCCCTCGGGGAGCTGGAAACACCATATATTTT. Translation gives CASSPRGAGNTIYF.

This clone was recorded a few times. This rearrangement joins TRBV19 to TRBJ2-1; 9 bases align to TRBD2. Germline loops: CDR1 LNHDA, CDR2 SQIVND (reference sequence). V was clipped by 3 bases and J by 9 bases; unmatched bases: 12. This CDR3 region has 16 residues. The CDR3 loop reads CASSMGGRASESEQFF. As DNA, the CDR3 is TGTGCCAGTAGTATGGGCGGGAGGGCCTCGGAAAGTGAGCAGTTCTTC.

The rearrangement links TRBV2 to TRBJ1-1; TRBD1 aligns across 7 bases. Germline V gives CDR1 SNHLY, CDR2 FYNNEI. V lost 0 bases and J lost 7; bases outside the gene matches: 5. This CDR3 has 14 residues. The CDR3 spells CASSEAGGIFEAFF. The CDR3 DNA sequence: TGTGCCAGCAGTGAAGCAGGGGGCATCTTTGAAGCTTTCTTT.

This clone was seen just once. The chain joins TRBV5-4 to TRBJ1-3; the D is unclear. Germline V gene data show CDR1 as SGHNT and CDR2 as YYREEE (reference sequence). Trimming removed 4 bases at V and 2 bases at J, with 7 bases between. The length of the CDR3 is 13 residues. The CDR3 loop reads CASSARAGNTIYF. CDR3 in DNA: TGTGCCAGCAGCGCCCGAGCTGGAAACACCATATATTTT.

The chain is built from TRBV7-9 and TRBJ2-4, with D maybe TRBD1 (5 bases). There are 12 residues in the CDR3. Germline CDR1 is SEHNR and CDR2 is FQNEAQ (reference sequence). The CDR3 DNA reads TGTTCCACGACAGAATCCAAAAACATTCAGTACTTC. This encodes CSTTESKNIQYF.

The rearrangement links TRBV7-9 to TRBJ2-1, with 7 bases lining up with TRBD1. CDR3 size: 16 residues. V shed 5 bases and J 0 bases; nucleotides not matched to a gene: 7. Germline assignment: CDR1 SEHNR and CDR2 FQNEAQ (reference sequence). The CDR3 is CASSRLRQGSYNEQFF. The CDR3 bases are TGTGCCAGCAGCCGCTTAAGACAGGGCTCCTACAATGAGCAGTTCTTC.

This chain uses TRBV12-5 with TRBJ1-5; D not resolved. The CDR3 sequence is 13 residues long. V was pared by 2 bases and J by 5 bases, with 7 bases between. Germline lookup yields CDR1 LGHNT and CDR2 FRNRAP. In DNA, the CDR3 is TGTGCTAGTGGTTTGTCCACTGATCAGCCCCAGCATTTT. Its translation: CASGLSTDQPQHF.

V gene TRBV25-1 combines with J gene TRBJ2-1; 8 bases map to TRBD2. The V segment lost 7 bases and the J segment 6 bases; nucleotides outside the gene matches: 17. The CDR3 loop spans 17 amino acids. Germline assignment: CDR1 MGHDK and CDR2 SYGVNS. CDR3: CASTQGGSGRWSNEQFF. As DNA, the CDR3 is TGTGCCAGCACTCAAGGCGGAAGCGGGAGATGGTCCAATGAGCAGTTCTTC.